Listed here are 32 T cell receptor beta chains from one sample, sequenced in a study of T cells of healthy individuals. TCRdb re-derived calls from the 5' RACE reads in MiXCR, one entry per CDR3 protein. The sample contains fewer than 75,000 distinct CDR3 sequences, about a sixth of which appear only once. These TCRs come from a human donor in good health.

In this sample, this clonotype turned up many times. The chain uses TRBV9 and TRBJ2-7, with a possible D match to TRBD1 (6 bases). Trimming cost V 0 bases and J 5 bases, with 15 bases left between them. The CDR3 consists of 15 residues. Germline V lookup: CDR1 SGDLS, CDR2 YYNGEE. The CDR3 sequence is CASSVEGTTFDEQYF. CDR3 bases: TGTGCCAGCAGCGTAGAAGGGACAACGTTCGACGAGCAGTACTTC.

This clonotype occurred many times. The J gene is TRBJ1-1, the V gene TRBV18; tentative D call: TRBD1 (6 bases). Germline-derived CDR1 and CDR2 are KGHSH and LQKENI. Deletions cut 4 bases from V and 0 bases from J, with 15 bases between. The CDR3 covers 16 residues. The CDR3 loop reads CASSLGQIYLNTEAFF. CDR3 nucleotide sequence: TGTGCCAGCTCACTAGGACAGATCTACCTGAACACTGAAGCTTTCTTT. Using reference TRBV18 and TRBJ1-1 for the parts outside the CDR3, the full variable domain is NAGVMQNPRHLVRRRGQEARLRCSPMKGHSHVYWYRQLPEEGLKFMVYLQKENIIDESGMPKERFSAEFPKEGPSILRIQQVVRGDSAAYFCASSLGQIYLNTEAFFGQGTRLTVV.

The CDR3 loop reads CASSQTGFNQPQHF. As DNA, the CDR3 is TGTGCCAGTAGCCAGACAGGCTTCAATCAGCCCCAGCATTTT. J is TRBJ1-5 and V is TRBV19, with a tentative D call TRBD1 (6 bases). V was trimmed by 6 bases and J by 3 bases, leaving 12 bases between them. CDR3 length: 14 amino acids. CDR1 and CDR2 (germline): LNHDA, SQIVND (reference sequence). The full variable domain, its missing parts supplied by reference TRBV19 and TRBJ1-5, is DGGITQSPKYLFRKEGQNVTLSCEQNLNHDAMYWYRQDPGQGLRLIYYSQIVNDFQKGDIAEGYSVSREKKESFPLTVTSAQKNPTAFYLCASSQTGFNQPQHFGDGTRLSIL.

The V gene is TRBV5-1, the J gene TRBJ1-4, with D possibly being TRBD1 (5 bases). This CDR3 has 14 amino acids. The V end was cut by 4 bases, the J end by 3 bases, with 10 bases between. The germline V gene encodes CDR1 SGHRS and CDR2 YFSETQ. CDR3 region: CASSETASNEKLFF. Written as DNA, the CDR3 is TGCGCCAGCAGCGAGACAGCTTCTAATGAAAAACTGTTTTTT.

This clonotype occurred many times. V is TRBV20-1 and J is TRBJ2-2; tentative D call: TRBD2 (7 bases). CDR3 length equals 15 residues. Trimming cost V 2 bases and J 3 bases, with 13 bases left between them. CDR1 and CDR2 from the germline V gene are DFQATT and SNEGSKA (reference sequence). The CDR3 DNA follows: TGCAGTGCTAGACCGGGGGGCGTGGACACCGGGGAGCTGTTTTTT. Protein sequence: CSARPGGVDTGELFF.

This clonotype was recorded at least ten times. This chain uses TRBV5-1 with TRBJ2-2, with TRBD2 matching 14 bases. The CDR3 contains 16 residues. CDR1 SGHRS and CDR2 YFSETQ come from the germline V gene. Unmatched junction bases numbered 5, after V lost 6 bases and J lost 4 bases. The CDR3 region is CASNGLAGGSTGELFF. CDR3 in DNA: TGCGCCAGCAACGGACTAGCGGGAGGTAGCACCGGGGAGCTGTTTTTT.

This clonotype was found many times. V and J are TRBV6-1 and TRBJ2-7; the D is unclear. This CDR3 comprises 13 residues. CDR1 and CDR2 from the germline V gene are MNHNS and SASEGT. Trimming removed 1 base from V and 2 bases from J, with 6 bases in between. CDR3 nucleotides: TGTGCCAGCAGTGAAGGGGATCCCTACGAGCAGTACTTC. It translates to CASSEGDPYEQYF.

The chain recombines TRBV20-1 with TRBJ1-1; no clear D. V was trimmed by 1 base and J by 6 bases, leaving 12 bases between them. The V gene's germline CDR1 is DFQATT and CDR2 SNEGSKA (reference sequence). The CDR3 runs 13 residues. Here the CDR3 reads CSARVGGRAEAFF. The DNA for the CDR3 is TGCAGTGCTAGAGTGGGCGGAAGGGCTGAAGCTTTCTTT.

J is TRBJ1-6 and V is TRBV5-1; unclear D gene. The germline V gene encodes CDR1 SGHRS and CDR2 YFSETQ. V dropped 3 bases and J dropped 3 bases, with 7 bases sitting between them. There are 14 residues in the CDR3. The CDR3 nucleotides read TGCGCCAGCAGCTCCTATCGCTATAATTCACCCCTCCACTTT. It encodes CASSSYRYNSPLHF.

This clonotype was recorded at least ten times. The rearrangement uses TRBV20-1 and TRBJ1-1, with D perhaps TRBD1 (5 bases). The CDR3 loop spans 14 amino acids. Germline V gene lookup returns CDR1 DFQATT and CDR2 SNEGSKA (reference sequence). Trimming removed 5 bases from V and 3 bases from J, with 16 bases in between. CDR3 protein: CSAVKGRGDTEAFF. The CDR3 DNA sequence: TGCAGTGCTGTGAAGGGTAGGGGCGACACTGAAGCTTTCTTT.

This clonotype was counted many times. J is TRBJ2-1 and V is TRBV27; D might be TRBD1 (5 bases). CDR1 and CDR2 from the germline V gene are MNHEY and SMNVEV (reference sequence). V lost 3 bases and J 5 bases, leaving 11 bases between the germline ends. The CDR3 totals 14 residues. The CDR3 protein is CASSLFRVHNEQFF. CDR3 nucleotides: TGTGCCAGCAGTTTGTTCAGGGTCCACAATGAGCAGTTCTTC.

The chain recombines TRBV7-9 with TRBJ2-5; possibly TRBD2 for D (7 bases). Germline CDR1 SEHNR, CDR2 FQNEAQ (reference sequence). This CDR3 contains 16 residues. The V end lost 7 bases, the J end lost 2 bases, and 20 bases lay between the germline ends. The CDR3 DNA sequence: TGTGCCAGCACCATTAAGCCCGGGGGGCGACAAGAGACCCAGTACTTC. It yields the protein CASTIKPGGRQETQYF.

In this sample, this clonotype turned up once. The rearrangement joins TRBV7-9 to TRBJ2-2, with 10 positions matching TRBD2. After removal of 2 bases from V and 5 bases from J, the junction contained 2 bases not matched to a gene. CDR1 is SEHNR, CDR2 FQNEAQ, per germline (reference sequence). The CDR3 runs to 15 residues. The CDR3 spells CASSLSSGSTGELFF. CDR3 sequence (DNA): TGTGCCAGCAGCTTATCTAGCGGGAGTACCGGGGAGCTGTTTTTT.

The chain couples TRBV6-5 to TRBJ2-3; tentatively, D is TRBD2 (5 bases). This CDR3 contains 15 residues. Trimming took off 2 bases at V and 2 bases at J, with 11 bases between the two ends. Germline CDR1 MNHEY, CDR2 SVGAGI. The CDR3 region is CASSYGSGYTDTQYF. The CDR3 region has the DNA TGTGCCAGCAGTTACGGGAGCGGTTACACAGATACGCAGTATTTT.

This clonotype was seen at least ten times. The chain joins TRBV11-2 to TRBJ2-7; 9 bases map to TRBD1. CDR1 and CDR2 from the germline V gene are SGHAT and FQNNGV. J lost 9 bases, V lost 1 base, and 10 bases had no gene match. The CDR3 has 15 residues. In DNA, the CDR3 is TGTGCCAGCAGCTTAGCCCTCAGGGACAGGGCCTGGCAGTACTTC. Protein sequence: CASSLALRDRAWQYF. Full variable domain (rest looked up from reference TRBV11-2 and TRBJ2-7): EAGVAQSPRYKIIEKRQSVAFWCNPISGHATLYWYQQILGQGPKLLIQFQNNGVVDDSQLPKDRFSAERLKGVDSTLKIQPAKLEDSAVYLCASSLALRDRAWQYFGPGTRLTVT.

This clonotype showed up just a few times. V is TRBV7-2 and J is TRBJ2-1; 10 nucleotides line up with TRBD2. The CDR3 is 15 residues long. Germline trimming cut 5 bases from V and 4 bases from J; bases unmatched to any gene: 5. Germline CDR1 is SGHTA and CDR2 is FQGNSA. CDR3 protein: CASSAWTSGYNEQFF. The CDR3 DNA reads as TGTGCCAGCAGCGCCTGGACTAGCGGTTACAATGAGCAGTTCTTC.

The chain couples TRBV3-1 to TRBJ1-5, with D unresolved. Trimming pared 1 base from V and 10 bases from J, leaving 8 bases between. The CDR3 sequence is 12 residues long. Germline V gene sequence: CDR1 LGHDT, CDR2 YNNKEL (reference sequence). CDR3 bases: TGTGCCAGCAGCCAAGGTTGGGAACCCCAGCATTTT. It yields the protein CASSQGWEPQHF. The full variable domain, rest sourced from reference TRBV3-1 and TRBJ1-5, is DTAVSQTPKYLVTQMGNDKSIKCEQNLGHDTMYWYKQDSKKFLKIMFSYNNKELIINETVPNRFSPKSPDKAHLNLHINSLELGDSAVYFCASSQGWEPQHFGDGTRLSIL.

This clonotype was seen many times. The chain is built from TRBV2 and TRBJ1-6, with D unresolved. V lost 3 bases, J lost 7 bases, and 10 bases lay in between. From germline, CDR1 is SNHLY and CDR2 FYNNEI. CDR3 length: 14 amino acids. CDR3 sequence (DNA): TGTGCCAGCAGTGAGGCGGGTTACAATTCACCCCTCCACTTT. Amino acid sequence: CASSEAGYNSPLHF.

This clonotype was seen a handful of times. This chain connects TRBV20-1 to TRBJ2-1; 16 nucleotides line up with TRBD2. The germline gives CDR1 DFQATT, CDR2 SNEGSKA (reference sequence). The CDR3 runs 19 residues. J gave up 4 bases and V 0 bases, and 9 bases lay outside the gene matches. CDR3 loop: CSARDSGTSGRAVYNEQFF. CDR3 bases: TGCAGTGCTAGAGATAGTGGGACTAGCGGGAGGGCCGTTTACAATGAGCAGTTCTTC.

Judged by abundance, this clonotype is medium-sized (0.01 to 0.1%). The V call is TRBV6-4, the J call TRBJ1-5; D is unclear. The V and J ends lost 0 bases and 1 base respectively, with 4 bases between them. There are 14 residues in the CDR3. The germline CDR1 and CDR2 sequences are MRHNA and SNTAGT. CDR3 residues: CASSDSGSNQPQHF. CDR3 nucleotides: TGTGCCAGCAGTGACTCGGGGAGCAATCAGCCCCAGCATTTT.

This clonotype was detected a few times. The J gene is TRBJ2-1, the V gene TRBV24-1; no clear D. V lost 3 bases and J lost 1, with 6 bases in between. CDR3 length: 14 residues. Germline CDR1 is KGHDR and CDR2 is SFDVKD. DNA for the CDR3: TGTGCCACCAGTGATCGCACATCCTACAATGAGCAGTTCTTC. Translating it yields CATSDRTSYNEQFF.

There are many counts of this clonotype. The J gene is TRBJ1-2, the V gene TRBV24-1; weak D call: TRBD1 (5 bases). The CDR3 spans 13 residues. CDR1 and CDR2 from the germline V gene are KGHDR and SFDVKD. Trimming removed 2 bases at V and 4 bases at J, with 7 bases between. The CDR3 is CATSDSGSYGYTF. The CDR3, as DNA: TGTGCCACCAGTGATTCAGGGAGCTATGGCTACACCTTC.

On this clonotype itself: With a much larger clone just one base away, this may be a read error. A read error is likely, as this CDR3 ends without the conserved phenylalanine or tryptophan. The genes are TRBV10-2 and TRBJ2-7; D gene unclear. The V and J ends lost 0 bases and 4 bases respectively, with 7 bases between them. This CDR3 has 13 residues. In germline, CDR1 is WSHSY, CDR2 SAAADI. The CDR3 coding sequence is TGCGCCAGCAGTGAGTCACGGAGATACGAGCAGTACTCC. It is translated as CASSESRRYEQYS.

This clonotype has ten or more counts. This chain connects TRBV28 to TRBJ2-7; no reliable D call. This CDR3 contains 12 residues. Germline lookup yields CDR1 MDHEN and CDR2 SYDVKM. Trimming removed 7 bases from V and 0 bases from J, with 7 bases in between. The CDR3 sequence is CASKSDSYEQYF. CDR3 DNA: TGTGCCAGCAAATCTGACTCCTACGAGCAGTACTTC.

This chain joins TRBV2 and TRBJ2-3; D perhaps matches TRBD2 (5 bases). Trimming took 6 bases from V and 6 from J, leaving 10 bases between them. The length of the CDR3 is 12 residues. In germline, CDR1 is SNHLY, CDR2 FYNNEI. In DNA, the CDR3 is TGTGCCAGCAGCCAGACTACGGATACGCAGTATTTT. It encodes CASSQTTDTQYF.

Many counts were recorded for this clonotype. The V and J genes are TRBV19 and TRBJ2-7, with 7 bases that match TRBD1. J lost 3 bases, V lost 9 bases, and 8 bases had no gene match. Germline values: CDR1 LNHDA, CDR2 SQIVND (reference sequence). The CDR3 is 13 amino acids. The CDR3 is CASSTGSGYEQYF. In nucleotides, the CDR3 is TGTGCCAGCTCGACAGGGTCGGGCTACGAGCAGTACTTC. Combining the CDR3 with reference TRBV19 and TRBJ2-7 gives the whole variable domain DGGITQSPKYLFRKEGQNVTLSCEQNLNHDAMYWYRQDPGQGLRLIYYSQIVNDFQKGDIAEGYSVSREKKESFPLTVTSAQKNPTAFYLCASSTGSGYEQYFGPGTRLTVT.

The chain joins TRBV20-1 to TRBJ2-5; 10 bases fit TRBD2. After removal of 6 bases from V and 5 bases from J, the junction contained 18 bases not matched to a gene. Germline CDR1 DFQATT, CDR2 SNEGSKA (reference sequence). This CDR3 comprises 17 residues. In nucleotides, the CDR3 is TGCAGTGCCCTCACCGGGGGTGGTAGCGGGAGGCAGGAGACCCAGTACTTC. Amino acids: CSALTGGGSGRQETQYF.

In this sample, this clonotype is medium-sized (0.01 to 0.1%). The gene calls are TRBV6-4 and TRBJ2-1; 13 positions agree with TRBD2. This CDR3 contains 14 residues. V was clipped by 4 bases and J by 6 bases; unmatched bases: 0. Germline CDR1 and CDR2: MRHNA and SNTAGT. The CDR3, as DNA: TGTGCCAGCAGTGGACTAGCGGGGGGCAATGAGCAGTTCTTC. Protein product: CASSGLAGGNEQFF.

The rearrangement links TRBV29-1 to TRBJ2-5, with TRBD2 as a possible D gene (6 bases). The germline V and J ends were trimmed by 4 bases and 13 bases, with 16 bases remaining between them. This CDR3 region has 11 residues. Germline CDR1 reads SQVTM; CDR2 reads ANQGSEA. The CDR3 here is CSVVRRGSPYF. The CDR3, as DNA: TGCAGCGTTGTGAGGCGGGGATCCCCGTACTTC.

This clonotype was counted many times. The rearrangement links TRBV20-1 to TRBJ2-1, with TRBD2 matching 11 bases. V lost 6 bases, J lost 6 bases, and 4 bases stayed unmatched. The CDR3 has 13 residues. Germline V gene data show CDR1 as DFQATT and CDR2 as SNEGSKA (reference sequence). The CDR3 loop reads CSAGLADSNEQFF. CDR3 coding DNA: TGCAGTGCGGGACTAGCGGACTCCAATGAGCAGTTCTTC.

This clonotype was found many times. This rearrangement joins TRBV6-5 to TRBJ2-7; TRBD1 aligns across 9 bases. Germline loops: CDR1 MNHEY, CDR2 SVGAGI. The CDR3 runs to 15 residues. The trim removed 0 bases at V and 2 bases at J, leaving 2 bases unmatched. In DNA form, the CDR3 reads TGTGCCAGCAGTTACTCGAGGACAGGGGCCTACGAGCAGTACTTC. This sequence encodes CASSYSRTGAYEQYF.

The V and J genes are TRBV30 and TRBJ2-7; TRBD1 agrees at 7 bases. The V gene end was trimmed by 2 bases and the J gene end by 9 bases; junction bases not matched to a gene: 7. The CDR3 has 12 amino acids. The germline CDR1 and CDR2 sequences are GTSNPN and SVGIG (reference sequence). CDR3 DNA: TGTGCCTGGAGTATCGACAGGGTGGGGCAGTACTTC. Translating gives CAWSIDRVGQYF. Looking up the rest from reference TRBV30 and TRBJ2-7 gives the full variable domain: SQTIHQWPATLVQPVGSPLSLECTVEGTSNPNLYWYRQAAGRGLQLLFYSVGIGQISSEVPQNLSASRPQDRQFILSSKKLLLSDSGFYLCAWSIDRVGQYFGPGTRLTVT.